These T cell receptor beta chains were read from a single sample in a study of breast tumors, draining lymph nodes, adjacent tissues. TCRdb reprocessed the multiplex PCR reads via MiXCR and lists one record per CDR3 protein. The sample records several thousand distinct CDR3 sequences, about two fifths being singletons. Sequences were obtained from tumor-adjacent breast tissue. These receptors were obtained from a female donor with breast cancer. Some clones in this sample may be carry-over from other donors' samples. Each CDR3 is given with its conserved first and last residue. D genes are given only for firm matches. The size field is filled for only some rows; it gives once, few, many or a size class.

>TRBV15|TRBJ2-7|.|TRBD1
TGTGCCACCAGCAGAGATGACCGGGACAGGAAGTACGAGCAGTACTTC
CATSRDDRDRKYEQYF
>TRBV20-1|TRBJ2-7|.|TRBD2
TGCAGTGCCGCCTCACCCAATAGCGGGAGTGGCGAGCAGTACTTC
CSAASPNSGSGEQYF
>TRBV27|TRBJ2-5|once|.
TGTGCCAGCAGGCGTACAGGGTACGAGACCCAGTACTTC
CASRRTGYETQYF
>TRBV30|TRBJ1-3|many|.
TGTGCCTGGAGCGTTGGGGGCACTGGAAACACCATATATTTT
CAWSVGGTGNTIYF
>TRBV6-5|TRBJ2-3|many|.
TGTGCCAGTAGATCGGGGGATAGAGCAGATACGCAGTATTTT
CASRSGDRADTQYF
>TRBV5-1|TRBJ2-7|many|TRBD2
TGCGCCAGCAGCTCTAACCCGGGACTAGCGGGAGGCACCATCTCCTACGAGCAGTACTTC
CASSSNPGLAGGTISYEQYF
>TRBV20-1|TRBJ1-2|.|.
TGCAGTGCTAGGGACACAGCTAACTATGGCTACACCTTC
CSARDTANYGYTF
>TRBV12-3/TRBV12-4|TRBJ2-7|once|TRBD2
TGTGCCAGCAGTCCCACTAGCGGGAGTACCTACGAGCAGTACTTC
CASSPTSGSTYEQYF
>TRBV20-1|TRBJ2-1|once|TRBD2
TGCAGTGCTAGAGATGGGGGAGGGGTGAATGAGCAGTTCTTC
CSARDGGGVNEQFF
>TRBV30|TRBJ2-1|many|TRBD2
TGTGCCTGGACGTTAGCGGGAGGGCCTACCTACAATGAGCAGTTCTTC
CAWTLAGGPTYNEQFF
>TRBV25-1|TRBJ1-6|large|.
TGTGCCACCGCGGAGGGAACAAATTCACCCCTCCACTTT
CATAEGTNSPLHF
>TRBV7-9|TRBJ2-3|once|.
TGCGCCAGCAGTATAAAGGACAGTGATACGCAGTATTTT
CASSIKDSDTQYF
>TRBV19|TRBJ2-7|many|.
TGTGCCAGTAGTTTCGGGACACCAGCCTACGAGCAGTACTTC
CASSFGTPAYEQYF
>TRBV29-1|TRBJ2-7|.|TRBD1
TGCGGCGCTGCCGAGGGACAGTACTACGAGCAGTACTTC
CGAAEGQYYEQYF
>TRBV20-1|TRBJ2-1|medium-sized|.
TGCAGTGCTCAGTACAATGAGCAGTTCTTC
CSAQYNEQFF
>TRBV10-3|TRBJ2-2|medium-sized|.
TGTGCCATCAGTGAGTACCCATCGAACACCGGGGAGCTGTTTTTT
CAISEYPSNTGELFF
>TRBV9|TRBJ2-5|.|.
TGTGCCAGCAGCGTAGTCCCGGGAGAAGAGACCCAGTACTTC
CASSVVPGEETQYF
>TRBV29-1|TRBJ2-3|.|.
TGCAGCGTTCCCAGGGGCCGAAGCACAGATACGCAGTATTTT
CSVPRGRSTDTQYF
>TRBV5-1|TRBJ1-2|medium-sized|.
TGCGCCAGCAGCCTGCCGGGACAACCACACTATGGCTACACCTTC
CASSLPGQPHYGYTF
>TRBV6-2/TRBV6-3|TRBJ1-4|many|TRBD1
TGTGCCAGCAGAGCAGGGGGCCATGAAAAACTGTTTTTT
CASRAGGHEKLFF
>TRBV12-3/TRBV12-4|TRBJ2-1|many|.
TGTGCCAGCAGTCGCTTGGCGACTCGCTCCTACAATGAGCAGTTCTTC
CASSRLATRSYNEQFF
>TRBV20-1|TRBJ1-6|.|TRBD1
TGCAGTGCTAGCGGGGACAGGGGAAATTCACCCCTCCACTTT
CSASGDRGNSPLHF
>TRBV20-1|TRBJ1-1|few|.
TGCAGTGCTCCCCTTGGGGGGGGGGACACTGAAGCTTTCTTT
CSAPLGGGDTEAFF
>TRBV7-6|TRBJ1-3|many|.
TGTGCCAGCAGCTTAGGCAGGGGAGCTGGAAACACCATATATTTT
CASSLGRGAGNTIYF
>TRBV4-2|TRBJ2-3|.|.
TGTGCCAGCAGCCAAGAGGGACTGTTCACAGATACGCAGTATTTT
CASSQEGLFTDTQYF
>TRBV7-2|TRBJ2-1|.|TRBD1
TGTGCCAGCAGCTTACAGGGGGCGTCGAATGAGCAGTTCTTC
CASSLQGASNEQFF
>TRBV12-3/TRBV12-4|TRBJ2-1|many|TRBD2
TGTGCCAGCGGTAAAGGGACTAGCGGTTCCTACAATGAGCAGTTCTTC
CASGKGTSGSYNEQFF
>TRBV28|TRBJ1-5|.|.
TGTGCCAGCAGTTTAACCCCACTCAACCCCAATCAGCCCCAGCATTTT
CASSLTPLNPNQPQHF
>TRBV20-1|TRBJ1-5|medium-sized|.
TGCAGTGCTCGGAGGGGGGGGGGGGCGTATAGCAATCAGCCCCAGCATTTT
CSARRGGGAYSNQPQHF
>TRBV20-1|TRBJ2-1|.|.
TGCAGTGCTAAACACCAGGACGGGGTGGTCGATGAGCAGTTCTTC
CSAKHQDGVVDEQFF
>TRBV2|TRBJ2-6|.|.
TGTGCCAGCAGGGAGCAGGCTGGGGCCAACGTCCTGACTTTC
CASREQAGANVLTF
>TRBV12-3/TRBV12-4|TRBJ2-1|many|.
TGTGCCAGCAGTTTAATCTACAGCTCCTACAATGAGCAGTTCTTC
CASSLIYSSYNEQFF
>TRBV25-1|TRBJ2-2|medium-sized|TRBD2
TGTGCCAGCAGTTTAAACGGGGTAGCGGGACCACGCCCAATCGGATACACCGGGGAGCTGTTTTTT
CASSLNGVAGPRPIGYTGELFF
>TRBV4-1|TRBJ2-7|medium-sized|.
TGCGCCAGCAGCCAAGATTTAGGCCTCCTGCAGCAGTACTTC
CASSQDLGLLQQYF
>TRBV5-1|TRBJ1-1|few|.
TGCGCCAGCAGCCTGGCAGGTATGAACACTGAAGCTTTCTTT
CASSLAGMNTEAFF
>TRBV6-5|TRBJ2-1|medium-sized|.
TGTGCCAGCAGTTACTCGATGGGAGGGGGGGATGAGCAGTTCTTC
CASSYSMGGGDEQFF
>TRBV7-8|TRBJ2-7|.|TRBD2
TGTGCCAGCAGCTTAGATGAAGGACTAGCGGGAGGTGGGGACGAGCAGTACTTC
CASSLDEGLAGGGDEQYF
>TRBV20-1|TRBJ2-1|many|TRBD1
TGCAGTGCTCAACGGGACAGGGACTTCTTC
CSAQRDRDFF
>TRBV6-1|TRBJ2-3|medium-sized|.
TGTGCCAGCAGTGTACAGGGATGGGGCGCAGATACGCAGTATTTT
CASSVQGWGADTQYF
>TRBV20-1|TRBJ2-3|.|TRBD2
TGCAGTGCTAGAGATGTCATAGCGGGAGACACAGATACGCAGTATTTT
CSARDVIAGDTDTQYF
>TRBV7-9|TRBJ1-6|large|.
TGTGCCAGCAGCTTATCTGGGGGGAATTCACCCCTCCACTTT
CASSLSGGNSPLHF
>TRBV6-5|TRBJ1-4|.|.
TGTGCCAGCAGTTACAGGCTGAATGAAAAACTGTTTTTT
CASSYRLNEKLFF
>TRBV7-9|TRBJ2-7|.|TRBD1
TGTGCCAGCAGCTTGGGACAGGGCAACGAGCAGTACTTC
CASSLGQGNEQYF
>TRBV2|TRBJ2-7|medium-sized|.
TGTGCCAGCAGTGTGGACCTGGAATCCTACGAGCAGTACTTC
CASSVDLESYEQYF
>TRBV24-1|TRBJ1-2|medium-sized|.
TGTGCCACCAGTGATCCCACAACTAACTATGGCTACACCTTC
CATSDPTTNYGYTF
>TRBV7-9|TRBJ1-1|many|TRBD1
TGTGCCAGCAGCTTGACAGGGGGCTCGAACACTGAAGCTTTCTTT
CASSLTGGSNTEAFF
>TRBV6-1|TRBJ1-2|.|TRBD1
TGTGCCAGCAGTGAATCTTGGACAGGGGAGCATGGCTACACCTTC
CASSESWTGEHGYTF